Shown below are 24 T cell receptor beta chains from a single sample sequenced in a study of T cells in Graves' hyperthyroidism and ophthalmopathy. What was amplified from RNA transcripts were TCR beta CDR3 regions. Researchers ran a first-round RT-PCR on the TCR CDR3 using the HTBI primer set. TCRdb recomputed calls from the multiplex PCR reads with MiXCR, one row per CDR3 protein. This table has 450,000 to 650,000 distinct CDR3 sequences, approximately 15% appearing once. The material sequenced was blood. Receptors originate from a woman aged 18-29 years with Graves' ophthalmopathy.

There are many counts of this clonotype. The chain recombines TRBV5-1 with TRBJ2-3; D possibly matches TRBD1 or TRBD2 (6 bases each). V was cut by 4 bases and J by 1 base, with 16 bases left in between. The germline CDR1 and CDR2 sequences are SGHRS and YFSETQ. This CDR3 comprises 16 residues. The CDR3 region is CASSTGGSPGTDTQYF. The CDR3 DNA reads as TGCGCCAGCAGCACCGGGGGCTCCCCGGGCACAGATACGCAGTATTTT.

The V call is TRBV19, the J call TRBJ1-5; D gene ambiguous. Germline V gene data show CDR1 as LNHDA and CDR2 as SQIVND (reference sequence). V lost 9 bases to trimming and J lost 1 base, with 19 bases between them. CDR3 length: 16 amino acids. The CDR3 reads CASTLAPAGSNQPQHF. The CDR3 DNA reads as TGTGCCAGCACCCTGGCCCCCGCCGGGAGCAATCAGCCCCAGCATTTT.

The CDR3 reads CASSIATGQPPNYGYTF. CDR3 nucleotides: TGTGCCAGCAGCATCGCGACCGGACAGCCTCCCAACTATGGCTACACCTTC. V is TRBV9 and J is TRBJ1-2; a weak D match, TRBD1 (6 bases). The V and J ends lost 4 bases and 2 bases respectively, with 21 bases between them. Germline V gene data show CDR1 as SGDLS and CDR2 as YYNGEE. The CDR3 sequence is 17 residues long.

There are many counts of this clonotype. The chain recombines TRBV5-1 with TRBJ2-7; no clear D gene. CDR1 and CDR2 from the germline V gene are SGHRS and YFSETQ. The CDR3 length is 14 residues. The V end was cut by 4 bases, the J end by 6 bases, with 17 bases between. CDR3 DNA sequence: TGCGCCAGCAGCAGTCCCGAGAGAACAACCGAGCAGTACTTC. Translated, it gives CASSSPERTTEQYF.

This clonotype was detected ten times or more. This chain joins TRBV29-1 and TRBJ2-1; 10 bases align to TRBD1. Germline CDR1 SQVTM, CDR2 ANQGSEA. V shed 6 bases, J shed 5 bases, and the junction held 4 bases outside the gene matches. The CDR3 runs 13 residues. The CDR3 spells CSVGQGGNNEQFF. The CDR3 DNA reads as TGCAGCGTAGGACAGGGGGGAAACAATGAGCAGTTCTTC.

This clonotype has at least ten counts. This rearrangement joins TRBV18 to TRBJ1-1, with D unresolved. V was clipped by 2 bases and J by 0 bases, with 10 bases between them. The CDR3 length is 15 residues. CDR1 and CDR2 (germline): KGHSH, LQKENI. The CDR3 reads CASSPNMGMNTEAFF. In DNA form, the CDR3 reads TGTGCCAGCTCACCAAACATGGGAATGAACACTGAAGCTTTCTTT. The full variable domain, completed using reference TRBV18 and TRBJ1-1, is NAGVMQNPRHLVRRRGQEARLRCSPMKGHSHVYWYRQLPEEGLKFMVYLQKENIIDESGMPKERFSAEFPKEGPSILRIQQVVRGDSAAYFCASSPNMGMNTEAFFGQGTRLTVV.

In its sample, this clonotype was seen many times. The chain is built from TRBV28 and TRBJ2-2, with unresolved D. Germline CDR1 and CDR2: MDHEN and SYDVKM. The CDR3 spans 13 residues. Trimming pared 5 bases from V and 3 bases from J, leaving 7 bases between. Written as DNA, the CDR3 is TGTGCCAGCAGTCTCTTGGACACCGGGGAGCTGTTTTTT. Its protein is CASSLLDTGELFF.

In this sample, this clonotype turned up many times. V usage is TRBV28 and J usage is TRBJ1-4; D ambiguous. CDR1 is MDHEN, CDR2 SYDVKM, per germline. The CDR3 is 13 residues long. Trimming took 5 bases from V and 0 from J, leaving 4 bases between them. CDR3 in DNA: TGTGCCAGCAGTCGCTCAACTAATGAAAAACTGTTTTTT. This sequence encodes CASSRSTNEKLFF.

In DNA, the CDR3 is TGTGCCAGCAGCTTCCCCTACTCGGAGGCCGGGGAGCTGTTTTTT. It specifies CASSFPYSEAGELFF. The chain recombines TRBV7-6 with TRBJ2-2, with D possibly TRBD2 on 5 matching bases. Germline CDR1 reads SGHVS; CDR2 reads FNYEAQ. Trimming pared 3 bases from V and 6 bases from J, leaving 14 bases between. The CDR3 length is 15 residues.

This clonotype appeared many times. V and J are TRBV11-3 and TRBJ2-5, with 9 positions matching TRBD1. This CDR3 contains 15 residues. Germline V gives CDR1 SGHNT, CDR2 YENEEA. Germline trimming cut 1 base from V and 2 bases from J; bases unmatched to any gene: 2. CDR3 DNA sequence: TGTGCCAGCAGCTTAGGTGACAGGGGGCAAGAGACCCAGTACTTC. Amino acids: CASSLGDRGQETQYF.

Ten or more counts support this clonotype. This chain joins TRBV4-1 and TRBJ2-5, with TRBD2 matching 9 bases. Per the germline V gene, CDR1 is MGHRA and CDR2 is YSYEKL. The junction had 4 bases not matched to a gene; V was cut back by 1 base and J by 4 bases. This CDR3 region has 15 residues. Here the CDR3 reads CASSQGAGGRETQYF. The CDR3 nucleotides are TGCGCCAGCAGCCAAGGGGCGGGAGGGAGAGAGACCCAGTACTTC.

This clonotype has only a few counts. The rearrangement joins TRBV27 to TRBJ2-7; either TRBD1 or TRBD2 may fit D (7 bases each). This CDR3 contains 15 residues. CDR1 MNHEY and CDR2 SMNVEV come from the germline V gene (reference sequence). V was trimmed by 4 bases and J by 0 bases, leaving 13 bases between them. CDR3 region: CASSSTGRDSYEQYF. The CDR3 region has the DNA TGTGCCAGCAGTTCGACAGGGAGGGACTCCTACGAGCAGTACTTC.

Concerning this clonotype: A read error is possible here, since a much larger clone lies one base away. This chain joins TRBV12-3 or TRBV12-4 and TRBJ2-1; 9 bases map to TRBD2. The CDR3 is 21 amino acids. V lost 2 bases to trimming and J lost 0 bases; unmatched junction nucleotides: 17. The chain's CDR3 is CASSLFRLAGRNPLSYNEQFF. The CDR3, as DNA: TGTGCCAGCAGTTTATTTAGGCTAGCGGGAAGAAATCCCCTCTCCTACAATGAGCAGTTCTTC.

There are many counts of this clonotype. The rearrangement joins TRBV28 to TRBJ2-2; 8 bases line up with TRBD2. The CDR3 length is 16 residues. The ends lost 3 bases at V and 1 base at J; junction bases unmatched: 4. Per the germline V gene, CDR1 is MDHEN and CDR2 is SYDVKM. CDR3 DNA: TGTGCCAGCAGTTTCTCCGGGAGGGAGAACACCGGGGAGCTGTTTTTT. Protein sequence: CASSFSGRENTGELFF.

The sample holds many counts of this clonotype. The V call is TRBV9, the J call TRBJ2-3; either TRBD1 or TRBD2 may supply D (5 bases each). V gave up 4 bases and J gave up 2 bases, with 14 bases separating them. Germline V gene sequence: CDR1 SGDLS, CDR2 YYNGEE. The CDR3 is 15 amino acids. Written as DNA, the CDR3 is TGTGCCAGCAGCCCCCAGGGACCGATCACAGATACGCAGTATTTT. This codes for CASSPQGPITDTQYF.

The chain has TRBV12-3 or TRBV12-4 and TRBJ1-5, with no clear D. The V end lost 5 bases, the J end lost 2 bases, and 13 bases lay between the germline ends. This CDR3 contains 15 residues. The CDR3 DNA sequence: TGTGCCAGCAGTCCCGGCACAAGGGGCAATCAGCCCCAGCATTTT. Amino acids: CASSPGTRGNQPQHF.

This clonotype was counted between two and nine times. The chain links TRBV19 to TRBJ2-2; weak D call: TRBD1 (6 bases). V shed 7 bases and J shed 4 bases, with 13 bases lying between them. CDR1 is LNHDA and CDR2 is SQIVND in the germline V gene (reference sequence). The CDR3 sequence is 14 residues long. CDR3 in DNA: TGTGCCAGTACCCCCACAGGGAGCACCGGGGAGCTGTTTTTT. Its translation: CASTPTGSTGELFF.

This clonotype was picked up many times. The chain couples TRBV7-9 to TRBJ2-2, with D possibly matching TRBD2 (5 bases). The CDR3 runs to 14 residues. Trimming stripped 2 bases from V and 3 bases from J, with 7 bases between. Germline V gene data show CDR1 as SEHNR and CDR2 as FQNEAQ (reference sequence). CDR3 DNA: TGTGCCAGCAGCTTACGGCGGGACACCGGGGAGCTGTTTTTT. This encodes CASSLRRDTGELFF. Full variable domain (remainder filled in from reference TRBV7-9 and TRBJ2-2): DTGVSQNPRHKITKRGQNVTFRCDPISEHNRLYWYRQTLGQGPEFLTYFQNEAQLEKSRLLSDRFSAERPKGSFSTLEIQRTEQGDSAMYLCASSLRRDTGELFFGEGSRLTVL.

Many counts were recorded for this clonotype. DNA of the CDR3: TGTGCCAGCAGTTTTCTTCTTGGAACATACAATGAGCAGTTCTTC. Translation: CASSFLLGTYNEQFF. The chain employs TRBV28 and TRBJ2-1; D not certain. The V gene lost 3 bases and the J gene lost 4 bases, with 13 bases spanning the gap. The CDR3 sequence is 15 residues long. Germline CDR1 is MDHEN and CDR2 is SYDVKM. Full variable domain (remainder filled in from reference TRBV28 and TRBJ2-1): DVKVTQSSRYLVKRTGEKVFLECVQDMDHENMFWYRQDPGLGLRLIYFSYDVKMKEKGDIPEGYSVSREKKERFSLILESASTNQTSMYLCASSFLLGTYNEQFFGPGTRLTVL.

This clonotype has a single count. A much more abundant neighbour one base away suggests this may be a read error. The rearrangement joins TRBV3-1 to TRBJ2-3; D may be TRBD1 (8 bases). CDR3 size: 18 residues. Germline assignment: CDR1 LGHDT and CDR2 YNNKEL (reference sequence). The CDR3 nucleotides read TGTGTCAGCAGCCCGGGAGGAAGGACAGGGATGAGCACAGATACGCAGTATTTT. The encoded protein is CVSSPGGRTGMSTDTQYF.

Regarding this clonotype: A much bigger clone sits one base away, suggesting this may be a read error. For the CDR3, the DNA is TGTACCAGCCTTAGCGGGAGGAGCACAGATACGCAGTATTTT. It encodes CTSLSGRSTDTQYF. The rearrangement uses TRBV6-2 or TRBV6-3 and TRBJ2-3, with TRBD2 identical over 10 bases. CDR3 length: 14 residues. Germline V gene lookup returns CDR1 MNHEY and CDR2 SVGEGT.

This clonotype was picked up many times. The chain carries TRBV18 and TRBJ1-1, with TRBD1 as a possible D gene (5 bases). The length of the CDR3 is 14 residues. Trimming took off 2 bases at V and 5 bases at J, with 12 bases between the two ends. Germline lookup yields CDR1 KGHSH and CDR2 LQKENI. The CDR3 DNA reads TGTGCCAGCTCACCATCCGTCCGGGGGACTGAAGCTTTCTTT. Translation: CASSPSVRGTEAFF. Full variable domain (rest looked up from reference TRBV18 and TRBJ1-1): NAGVMQNPRHLVRRRGQEARLRCSPMKGHSHVYWYRQLPEEGLKFMVYLQKENIIDESGMPKERFSAEFPKEGPSILRIQQVVRGDSAAYFCASSPSVRGTEAFFGQGTRLTVV.

This chain links TRBV2 with TRBJ2-7, with 8 bases identical to TRBD2. Per the germline V gene, CDR1 is SNHLY and CDR2 is FYNNEI. With 7 bases clipped from V and 5 bases from J, the junction kept 13 bases outside the gene matches. The CDR3 runs 15 residues. The CDR3 coding sequence is TGTGCCAGCACACCCTCGCCGGGAGGGGTAAACGAGCAGTACTTC. It yields the protein CASTPSPGGVNEQYF.

This clonotype has only a few counts. V and J are TRBV3-1 and TRBJ2-6; D is undetermined. Trimming shortened V by 3 bases and J by 0 bases, and 6 bases separated the two germline ends. CDR3 size: 15 residues. CDR1 is LGHDT, CDR2 YNNKEL, per germline (reference sequence). CDR3 sequence reads: CASSQDHSGANVLTF. Written as DNA, the CDR3 is TGTGCCAGCAGCCAGGACCACTCTGGGGCCAACGTCCTGACTTTC.